A selection of T cell receptor beta chains follows, all from one sample in a study of human T cells and chemical hapten exposure. A single record per CDR3 protein comes from TCRdb applying MiXCR to the RACE reads. Among tens of thousands of distinct CDR3 sequences listed, around 8.8% were seen once. Specimen: whole blood. These receptors were obtained from a female donor in good health. Some clones in this sample may be carry-over from other donors' samples. Each CDR3 is given with its conserved first and last residue. Each record gives: CDR3 protein, CDR3 DNA, V gene, CDR3 length, J gene, D gene, clone size. The D gene is left open where the match is weak. The size field is filled for only some rows; it gives once, few, many or a size class.

CDR3aa: CASSLASGRLSYQETQYF; CDR3nt: TGTGCCAGCAGTTTGGCTAGCGGGCGGTTATCGTACCAAGAGACCCAGTACTTC; v_gene: TRBV12-3/TRBV12-4; len: 18; j_gene: TRBJ2-5; d_gene: TRBD2; abundance: few
CDR3aa: CASFGGTGELFF; CDR3nt: TGTGCCAGCTTCGGCGGAACCGGGGAGCTGTTTTTT; v_gene: TRBV28; len: 12; j_gene: TRBJ2-2; d_gene: .; abundance: .
CDR3aa: CASSPRAREDTQYF; CDR3nt: TGTGCCAGCTCACCACGGGCCAGGGAAGATACGCAGTATTTT; v_gene: TRBV18; len: 14; j_gene: TRBJ2-3; d_gene: .; abundance: many
CDR3aa: CASSLSGSSSYEQYF; CDR3nt: TGTGCCAGCAGCCTGAGCGGGTCAAGCTCCTACGAGCAGTACTTC; v_gene: TRBV11-2; len: 15; j_gene: TRBJ2-7; d_gene: .; abundance: .
CDR3aa: CASGKSDGLVNNEQYF; CDR3nt: TGCGCCAGCGGAAAAAGCGACGGACTAGTAAATAACGAGCAGTACTTC; v_gene: TRBV5-1; len: 16; j_gene: TRBJ2-7; d_gene: TRBD2; abundance: many
CDR3aa: CASSQVRDEQFF; CDR3nt: TGTGCCAGCAGCCAAGTCAGGGATGAGCAGTTCTTC; v_gene: TRBV3-1; len: 12; j_gene: TRBJ2-1; d_gene: .; abundance: many
CDR3aa: CASSQPDRGNEQFF; CDR3nt: TGCGCCAGCAGCCAACCAGACAGGGGCAATGAGCAGTTCTTC; v_gene: TRBV4-1; len: 14; j_gene: TRBJ2-1; d_gene: TRBD1; abundance: few
CDR3aa: CASSFLGTGYTDTQYF; CDR3nt: TGTGCCAGCAGCTTTCTAGGAACAGGGTACACAGATACGCAGTATTTT; v_gene: TRBV7-8; len: 16; j_gene: TRBJ2-3; d_gene: .; abundance: few
CDR3aa: CSAHHQGLDEQYF; CDR3nt: TGCAGTGCTCACCATCAAGGACTAGACGAGCAGTACTTC; v_gene: TRBV20-1; len: 13; j_gene: TRBJ2-7; d_gene: TRBD2; abundance: few
CDR3aa: CASSLDASGRREQYF; CDR3nt: TGTGCCAGCAGCTTAGACGCTAGCGGGAGACGAGAGCAGTACTTC; v_gene: TRBV7-9; len: 15; j_gene: TRBJ2-7; d_gene: TRBD2; abundance: many
CDR3aa: CASSPTGLGSYEQYF; CDR3nt: TGTGCCAGCAGCCCGACGGGACTTGGCTCCTACGAGCAGTACTTC; v_gene: TRBV13; len: 15; j_gene: TRBJ2-7; d_gene: .; abundance: .
CDR3aa: CASSPGGYNEQFF; CDR3nt: TGTGCCAGCAGCCCGGGAGGCTACAATGAGCAGTTCTTC; v_gene: TRBV2; len: 13; j_gene: TRBJ2-1; d_gene: TRBD2; abundance: few
CDR3aa: CASSFGASGRGTDTQYF; CDR3nt: TGTGCCAGCAGCTTTGGGGCTAGCGGGAGAGGCACAGATACGCAGTATTTT; v_gene: TRBV7-9; len: 17; j_gene: TRBJ2-3; d_gene: TRBD2; abundance: few
CDR3aa: CASSLTAGAGETQYF; CDR3nt: TGCGCCAGCAGCTTGACGGCGGGAGCGGGGGAGACCCAGTACTTC; v_gene: TRBV5-1; len: 15; j_gene: TRBJ2-5; d_gene: TRBD2; abundance: few
CDR3aa: CASSYRSYTEAFF; CDR3nt: TGTGCCAGCAGTTATAGGTCGTACACTGAAGCTTTCTTT; v_gene: TRBV6-5; len: 13; j_gene: TRBJ1-1; d_gene: .; abundance: .
CDR3aa: CASKGTGRNEQFF; CDR3nt: TGTGCCAGCAAGGGGACAGGGAGGAATGAGCAGTTCTTC; v_gene: TRBV2; len: 13; j_gene: TRBJ2-1; d_gene: TRBD1; abundance: .
CDR3aa: CASSFSGATDTQYF; CDR3nt: TGTGCCAGCAGCTTTAGCGGAGCCACAGATACGCAGTATTTT; v_gene: TRBV7-9; len: 14; j_gene: TRBJ2-3; d_gene: .; abundance: few
CDR3aa: CSAGTGGGEDTQYF; CDR3nt: TGCAGTGCTGGGACAGGGGGCGGAGAAGATACGCAGTATTTT; v_gene: TRBV20-1; len: 14; j_gene: TRBJ2-3; d_gene: TRBD1; abundance: many
CDR3aa: CASSYSNLWGGASTGELFF; CDR3nt: TGTGCCAGCAGTTACTCAAACCTGTGGGGGGGCGCGAGCACCGGGGAGCTGTTTTTT; v_gene: TRBV6-6; len: 19; j_gene: TRBJ2-2; d_gene: .; abundance: many
CDR3aa: CASNPPPGLAGGTDTQYF; CDR3nt: TGTGCCAGCAATCCCCCACCGGGACTAGCGGGAGGAACAGATACGCAGTATTTT; v_gene: TRBV2; len: 18; j_gene: TRBJ2-3; d_gene: TRBD2; abundance: .
CDR3aa: CSATLAGGETTQYF; CDR3nt: TGCAGTGCAACCCTAGCGGGAGGGGAGACTACGCAGTATTTT; v_gene: TRBV20-1; len: 14; j_gene: TRBJ2-3; d_gene: TRBD2; abundance: few
CDR3aa: CAISESPGLSNQPQHF; CDR3nt: TGTGCCATCAGTGAGTCCCCGGGGCTTAGCAATCAGCCCCAGCATTTT; v_gene: TRBV10-3; len: 16; j_gene: TRBJ1-5; d_gene: .; abundance: many
CDR3aa: CASKGPGQGNTGELFF; CDR3nt: TGTGCCAGCAAGGGACCGGGACAGGGGAACACCGGGGAGCTGTTTTTT; v_gene: TRBV2; len: 16; j_gene: TRBJ2-2; d_gene: TRBD1; abundance: .
CDR3aa: CSARGLKGHNYGYTF; CDR3nt: TGCAGTGCTAGAGGACTTAAGGGGCATAACTATGGCTACACCTTC; v_gene: TRBV20-1; len: 15; j_gene: TRBJ1-2; d_gene: .; abundance: few
CDR3aa: CSGTSYEQYF; CDR3nt: TGCAGCGGGACCTCCTACGAGCAGTACTTC; v_gene: TRBV29-1; len: 10; j_gene: TRBJ2-7; d_gene: .; abundance: few
CDR3aa: CASSLVRAGNTIYF; CDR3nt: TGTGCCAGCAGCTTAGTCCGGGCTGGAAACACCATATATTTT; v_gene: TRBV11-2; len: 14; j_gene: TRBJ1-3; d_gene: .; abundance: .
CDR3aa: CASSYTAMNTEAFF; CDR3nt: TGTGCCAGCAGTTATACTGCCATGAACACTGAAGCTTTCTTT; v_gene: TRBV6-2/TRBV6-3; len: 14; j_gene: TRBJ1-1; d_gene: .; abundance: few
CDR3aa: CASSLSTGETQYF; CDR3nt: TGTGCCAGCAGCTTAAGTACAGGAGAGACCCAGTACTTC; v_gene: TRBV7-9; len: 13; j_gene: TRBJ2-5; d_gene: .; abundance: many
CDR3aa: CASSVTSGPSYEQYF; CDR3nt: TGTGCCAGCAGCGTCACTAGCGGGCCCTCCTACGAGCAGTACTTC; v_gene: TRBV9; len: 15; j_gene: TRBJ2-7; d_gene: TRBD2; abundance: many
CDR3aa: CASSQEGESGTGDFQETQYF; CDR3nt: TGTGCCAGCAGCCAAGAGGGAGAATCCGGGACAGGGGACTTCCAAGAGACCCAGTACTTC; v_gene: TRBV4-2; len: 20; j_gene: TRBJ2-5; d_gene: TRBD1; abundance: few
CDR3aa: CSVEGSRDKYNEQFF; CDR3nt: TGCAGCGTTGAAGGGTCCCGGGACAAATACAATGAGCAGTTCTTC; v_gene: TRBV29-1; len: 15; j_gene: TRBJ2-1; d_gene: .; abundance: .
CDR3aa: CSASFVGDSSYEQYF; CDR3nt: TGCAGTGCTAGTTTCGTCGGGGACTCCTCCTACGAGCAGTACTTC; v_gene: TRBV20-1; len: 15; j_gene: TRBJ2-7; d_gene: .; abundance: few
CDR3aa: CASSQDSVGSHGYTF; CDR3nt: TGTGCCAGCAGCCAAGATTCGGTAGGGTCGCATGGCTACACCTTC; v_gene: TRBV3-1; len: 15; j_gene: TRBJ1-2; d_gene: .; abundance: many
CDR3aa: CASRRVGGRRYTEAFF; CDR3nt: TGCGCCAGCAGACGCGTAGGGGGAAGGAGGTACACTGAAGCTTTCTTT; v_gene: TRBV5-1; len: 16; j_gene: TRBJ1-1; d_gene: .; abundance: few
CDR3aa: CASSLPGTSVGTGELFF; CDR3nt: TGTGCCAGCAGTTTACCCGGGACATCTGTGGGCACCGGGGAGCTGTTTTTT; v_gene: TRBV28; len: 17; j_gene: TRBJ2-2; d_gene: .; abundance: many
CDR3aa: CASSQEYTGAAGEQFF; CDR3nt: TGCGCCAGCAGCCAAGAATACACAGGGGCGGCAGGTGAGCAGTTCTTC; v_gene: TRBV4-1; len: 16; j_gene: TRBJ2-1; d_gene: TRBD1; abundance: few
CDR3aa: CASSPGRRDGYTF; CDR3nt: TGTGCCAGCAGCCCGGGACGGAGAGATGGCTACACCTTC; v_gene: TRBV11-2; len: 13; j_gene: TRBJ1-2; d_gene: .; abundance: few
CDR3aa: CASSEDNIVHSPLHF; CDR3nt: TGTGCCAGCAGCGAGGACAATATAGTCCATTCACCCCTCCACTTT; v_gene: TRBV2; len: 15; j_gene: TRBJ1-6; d_gene: .; abundance: few
CDR3aa: CASSGGRITYEQYF; CDR3nt: TGTGCCAGCAGCGGAGGGAGGATCACCTACGAGCAGTACTTC; v_gene: TRBV3-1; len: 14; j_gene: TRBJ2-7; d_gene: .; abundance: .
CDR3aa: CASFPGQGYYEQYF; CDR3nt: TGTGCCAGCTTCCCGGGACAGGGTTACTACGAGCAGTACTTC; v_gene: TRBV28; len: 14; j_gene: TRBJ2-7; d_gene: TRBD1; abundance: many
CDR3aa: CASSLGDRVGETQYF; CDR3nt: TGTGCCAGCAGCTTAGGGGACAGGGTCGGGGAGACCCAGTACTTC; v_gene: TRBV7-2; len: 15; j_gene: TRBJ2-5; d_gene: TRBD1; abundance: many
CDR3aa: CASSLVLAPRRANTGELFF; CDR3nt: TGTGCCAGCAGCTTAGTATTGGCTCCGCGTCGGGCGAACACCGGGGAGCTGTTTTTT; v_gene: TRBV7-6; len: 19; j_gene: TRBJ2-2; d_gene: .; abundance: .
CDR3aa: CSVEGTGYTEAFF; CDR3nt: TGCAGCGTTGAGGGGACAGGGTACACTGAAGCTTTCTTT; v_gene: TRBV29-1; len: 13; j_gene: TRBJ1-1; d_gene: TRBD1; abundance: few
CDR3aa: CASSEEAGLGYEQYF; CDR3nt: TGTGCCAGCAGTGAGGAGGCAGGGTTGGGATACGAGCAGTACTTC; v_gene: TRBV6-1; len: 15; j_gene: TRBJ2-7; d_gene: .; abundance: .
CDR3aa: CASSPPEPQLGFF; CDR3nt: TGTGCCAGCTCACCACCCGAACCCCAATTGGGCTTCTTC; v_gene: TRBV18; len: 13; j_gene: TRBJ2-1; d_gene: .; abundance: many
CDR3aa: CASSDSGLADNEQFF; CDR3nt: TGTGCCAGCAGTGACTCAGGACTAGCCGACAATGAGCAGTTCTTC; v_gene: TRBV6-4; len: 15; j_gene: TRBJ2-1; d_gene: TRBD2; abundance: few
CDR3aa: CASRGLAGANVLTF; CDR3nt: TGTGCCAGCAGGGGGCTAGCTGGGGCCAACGTCCTGACTTTC; v_gene: TRBV19; len: 14; j_gene: TRBJ2-6; d_gene: TRBD1; abundance: once
CDR3aa: CASSQDGLRGRDTEAFF; CDR3nt: TGCGCCAGCAGCCAAGATGGCCTCAGGGGGCGCGACACTGAAGCTTTCTTT; v_gene: TRBV4-1; len: 17; j_gene: TRBJ1-1; d_gene: TRBD1; abundance: few
CDR3aa: CASSYSRGGPTEAFF; CDR3nt: TGTGCCAGCAGTTACTCGAGGGGGGGGCCCACTGAAGCTTTCTTT; v_gene: TRBV6-5; len: 15; j_gene: TRBJ1-1; d_gene: .; abundance: few
CDR3aa: CASSLVAGRPDEQYF; CDR3nt: TGTGCCAGCAGCTTAGTAGCCGGGAGGCCGGACGAGCAGTACTTC; v_gene: TRBV7-2; len: 15; j_gene: TRBJ2-7; d_gene: TRBD2; abundance: .